The rows below give T cell receptor beta chains drawn from one sample of a study of T cell responses to AZD1222 COVID-19 vaccine. Method: immunoSEQ multiplex PCR; TCRdb's copy keeps in-frame clones and lacks some. The data hold about 200,000 clones, with around 92% observed a single time. Sample: peripheral blood, taken on day 0 of AZD1222 vaccination. The receptors come from an adult in good health. CDR3s include the opening cysteine and the closing phenylalanine or tryptophan. D genes are given only for firm matches. Expanded clones get a size class; other rows say once, few or many, or leave the size out.

cdr3_nt | cdr3_aa | cdr3_length | v_call | clone_size | j_call | d_call
TGTGCCAGCAGCCGTGGGGGACAGGGGGCTTACGAGCAGTACTTC | CASSRGGQGAYEQYF | 15 | TRBV7-3 | NA | TRBJ2-7 | TRBD1
TGTGCCAGCAGCTTAGATACAGGGGCCCGGGGTACGCAGTATTTT | CASSLDTGARGTQYF | 15 | TRBV11-2 | NA | TRBJ2-3 | TRBD1
TGTGCCAGCAGCTTGGCAGTTCTAGCGGGGGGCACAGATACGCAGTATTTT | CASSLAVLAGGTDTQYF | 17 | TRBV5-5 | NA | TRBJ2-3 | TRBD2
TGTGCCAGCAGCACCGACAGGGTAGCTAACTATGGCTACACCTTC | CASSTDRVANYGYTF | 15 | TRBV27 | NA | TRBJ1-2 | TRBD1
TGTGCCAGCAGTCCCCGATCAGGGGAGCAGTTCTTC | CASSPRSGEQFF | 12 | TRBV12-3/TRBV12-4 | NA | TRBJ2-1 | NA
TGTGCCACCAGTGAGGCGATAAACTATGGCTACACCTTC | CATSEAINYGYTF | 13 | TRBV24-1 | NA | TRBJ1-2 | NA
TGTGCCAGCACCCGGTCTGGGGCCAACGTCCTGACTTTC | CASTRSGANVLTF | 13 | TRBV25-1 | NA | TRBJ2-6 | NA
TGTGCCAGCAGCATTGGGACCGAAACTAACTATGGCTACACCTTC | CASSIGTETNYGYTF | 15 | TRBV7-9 | once | TRBJ1-2 | NA
TGCGCCAGCACCCTGGACGAAACTAATGAAAAACTGTTTTTT | CASTLDETNEKLFF | 14 | TRBV10-1 | NA | TRBJ1-4 | NA
TGTGCCAGCAGCCAGGGACAGGTTAATTCACCCCTCCACTTT | CASSQGQVNSPLHF | 14 | TRBV3-1/TRBV3-2 | NA | TRBJ1-6 | TRBD1
TGTGCCAGCAGTTACTCCGGGGGGGATTCACCCCTCCACTTT | CASSYSGGDSPLHF | 14 | TRBV6-5 | NA | TRBJ1-6 | NA
TGTGCCAGCTCACCACCGGCAGTGTCTGATACGCAGTATTTT | CASSPPAVSDTQYF | 14 | TRBV18 | NA | TRBJ2-3 | NA
TGTGCCAGCAGCTCGCGACTAGCGGGGGACACAGATACGCAGTATTTT | CASSSRLAGDTDTQYF | 16 | TRBV5-4 | once | TRBJ2-3 | TRBD2
TGTGCCAGCAGCCAAAAGGGTCTAAACACCATATATTTT | CASSQKGLNTIYF | 13 | TRBV2 | NA | TRBJ1-3 | NA
TGTGCCAGTAGTATCCTAGGAGGGACAGGGGAAGAGACCCAGTACTTC | CASSILGGTGEETQYF | 16 | TRBV19 | NA | TRBJ2-5 | TRBD1
TGTGCCAGCAGGAGGACAGAATACAATGAGCAGTTCTTC | CASRRTEYNEQFF | 13 | TRBV6-5 | NA | TRBJ2-1 | NA
TGCGCCAGCAGCGATAGCAGCCCCTATGGCTACACCTTC | CASSDSSPYGYTF | 13 | TRBV5-1 | once | TRBJ1-2 | NA
TGTGCCAGCAGCTTAGGATCGGAGAGAACAGATACGCAGTATTTT | CASSLGSERTDTQYF | 15 | TRBV11-2 | NA | TRBJ2-3 | NA
TGTGCCAGCAGCTGGGGGTCAACTCAGCCCCAGCATTTT | CASSWGSTQPQHF | 13 | TRBV7-8 | NA | TRBJ1-5 | NA
TGTGCCAGCAGCCGCCCAGGGGGCTCGGAACCCCTCCACTTT | CASSRPGGSEPLHF | 14 | TRBV3-1/TRBV3-2 | NA | TRBJ1-6 | TRBD1
TGTGCCAGCAGTTACGGACAGGGGTACACTGAAGCTTTCTTT | CASSYGQGYTEAFF | 14 | TRBV6-2/TRBV6-3 | once | TRBJ1-1 | TRBD1
TGTGCCAGCAGCTTAACGGGGGGAGGCGCAGATACGCAGTATTTT | CASSLTGGGADTQYF | 15 | TRBV7-3 | NA | TRBJ2-3 | NA
TGTGCCAGCAGTGAATTTTTGGGGCTCGAGCAGTACTTC | CASSEFLGLEQYF | 13 | TRBV6-4 | NA | TRBJ2-7 | NA
TGTGCCAGCTCACCAGAAGGGGCGGCTAATGAAAAACTGTTTTTT | CASSPEGAANEKLFF | 15 | TRBV18 | NA | TRBJ1-4 | NA
TGTGCCAGCAGTTACCAGGGGCCCAGCTATGGCTACACCTTC | CASSYQGPSYGYTF | 14 | TRBV6-5 | NA | TRBJ1-2 | NA
TGTGCCAGCAGCCCTCAGACTCGGGCCGGCTCAGATACGCAGTATTTT | CASSPQTRAGSDTQYF | 16 | TRBV6-6 | NA | TRBJ2-3 | NA
TGTGCCAGCAGCTTAGCTACAGGGGGCTTCTACGAGCAGTACTTC | CASSLATGGFYEQYF | 15 | TRBV7-6 | NA | TRBJ2-7 | TRBD1
TGTGCCAGCAGCCATGGACAGGGAAACACCATATATTTT | CASSHGQGNTIYF | 13 | TRBV5-5 | NA | TRBJ1-3 | NA
TGTGCCACCAGCAGAGAGTCGGCCAACTCCTACGAGCAGTACTTC | CATSRESANSYEQYF | 15 | TRBV15 | NA | TRBJ2-7 | NA
TGTGCCAGCAGCCAAGTACACGAGCAGTACTTC | CASSQVHEQYF | 11 | TRBV3-1/TRBV3-2 | NA | TRBJ2-7 | NA
TGCGCCAGCAGCTCTACTAGCGGGGGGGCAGATACGCAGTATTTT | CASSSTSGGADTQYF | 15 | TRBV5-1 | once | TRBJ2-3 | TRBD2
TGTGCCAGCAGCCTAGACAGGGTGAACACTGAAGCTTTCTTT | CASSLDRVNTEAFF | 14 | TRBV7-2 | NA | TRBJ1-1 | TRBD1
TGTGCCAGCAGCCGGGACGGGAATTCACCCCTCCACTTT | CASSRDGNSPLHF | 13 | TRBV6-5 | NA | TRBJ1-6 | NA
TGTGCCAGCAAGGGACAATTGAACACTGAAGCTTTCTTT | CASKGQLNTEAFF | 13 | TRBV6-5 | NA | TRBJ1-1 | NA
TGTGCCAGCGCCGGGGACCGAGTGGGAGGGGAGCTGTTTTTT | CASAGDRVGGELFF | 14 | TRBV7-3 | NA | TRBJ2-2 | NA
TGTGCCAGCAGCCAAATCGCTAGCGGGGGGGATAGATACCAAGAGACCCAGTACTTC | CASSQIASGGDRYQETQYF | 19 | TRBV4-2 | NA | TRBJ2-5 | TRBD2
TGTGCCAGCAGCTCACTAACTTCCTACAATGAGCAGTTCTTC | CASSSLTSYNEQFF | 14 | TRBV7-9 | NA | TRBJ2-1 | NA
TGTGCCAGCAGGCTACAGGGGGCTGAAGCTTTCTTT | CASRLQGAEAFF | 12 | TRBV28 | NA | TRBJ1-1 | TRBD1
TGTGCCAGCAGCGACCTGGGACATACTGAAGCTTTCTTT | CASSDLGHTEAFF | 13 | TRBV7-2 | NA | TRBJ1-1 | NA
TGCGCCAGCAGTGAGTCGGACGAGCAGTACTTC | CASSESDEQYF | 11 | TRBV10-1 | NA | TRBJ2-7 | NA
TGTGCCATCAGTGAGGCCGGGACAGGGAATAAGCCCCAGCATTTT | CAISEAGTGNKPQHF | 15 | TRBV10-3 | NA | TRBJ1-5 | TRBD1
TGTGCCTGGGCCGGGACAGGGGGTCAGCCCCAGCATTTT | CAWAGTGGQPQHF | 13 | TRBV30 | once | TRBJ1-5 | TRBD1
TGTGCCAGCAGCCTGACAGGGTATGGCTACACCTTC | CASSLTGYGYTF | 12 | TRBV14 | NA | TRBJ1-2 | TRBD1
TGTGCCAGCAGTTACTCGAAATGGGGGCGCGGTACTGAAGCTTTCTTT | CASSYSKWGRGTEAFF | 16 | TRBV6-5 | once | TRBJ1-1 | NA
TGTGCCAGTAGTATGGGAGAGGGACTCAGTGAAGCTTTCTTT | CASSMGEGLSEAFF | 14 | TRBV19 | NA | TRBJ1-1 | NA
TGTGCCAGTAGTATAGATCCGGACTTGGCATATGGCTACACCTTC | CASSIDPDLAYGYTF | 15 | TRBV19 | NA | TRBJ1-2 | NA